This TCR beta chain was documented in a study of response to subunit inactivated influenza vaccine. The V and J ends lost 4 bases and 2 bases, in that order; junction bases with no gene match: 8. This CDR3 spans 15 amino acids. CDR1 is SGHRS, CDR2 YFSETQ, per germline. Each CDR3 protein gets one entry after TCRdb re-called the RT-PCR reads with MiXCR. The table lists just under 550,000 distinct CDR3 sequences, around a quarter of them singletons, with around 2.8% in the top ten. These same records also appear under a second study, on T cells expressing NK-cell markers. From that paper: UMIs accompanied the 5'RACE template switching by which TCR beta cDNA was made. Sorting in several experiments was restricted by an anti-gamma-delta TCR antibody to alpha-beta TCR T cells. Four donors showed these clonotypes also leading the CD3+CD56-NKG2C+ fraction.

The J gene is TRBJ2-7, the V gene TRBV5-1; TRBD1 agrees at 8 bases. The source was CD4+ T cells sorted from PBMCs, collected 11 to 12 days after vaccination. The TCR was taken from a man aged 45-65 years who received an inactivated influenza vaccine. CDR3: CASSRSGTGTYEQYF. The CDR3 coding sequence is TGCGCCAGCAGCAGATCCGGGACAGGTACCTACGAGCAGTACTTC.